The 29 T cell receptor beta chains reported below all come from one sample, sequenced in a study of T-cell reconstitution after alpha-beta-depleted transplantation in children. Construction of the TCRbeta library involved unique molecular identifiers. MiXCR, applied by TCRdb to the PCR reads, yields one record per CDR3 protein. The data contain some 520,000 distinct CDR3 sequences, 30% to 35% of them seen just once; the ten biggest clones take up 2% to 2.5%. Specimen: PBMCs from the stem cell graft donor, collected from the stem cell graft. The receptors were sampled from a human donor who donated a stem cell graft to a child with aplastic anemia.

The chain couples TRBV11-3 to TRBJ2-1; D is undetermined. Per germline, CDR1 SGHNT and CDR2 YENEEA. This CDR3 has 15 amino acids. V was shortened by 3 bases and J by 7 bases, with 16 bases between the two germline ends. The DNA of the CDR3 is TGTGCCAGCAGCTTGGCAGCAATACTGGGGAATGAGCAGTTCTTC. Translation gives CASSLAAILGNEQFF.

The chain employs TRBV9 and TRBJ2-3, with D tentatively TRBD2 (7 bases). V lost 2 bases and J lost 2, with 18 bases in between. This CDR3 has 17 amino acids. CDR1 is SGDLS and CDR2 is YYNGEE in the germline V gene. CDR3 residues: CASSVRSGEGLTDTQYF. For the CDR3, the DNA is TGTGCCAGCAGCGTCCGTTCAGGGGAGGGCCTCACAGATACGCAGTATTTT. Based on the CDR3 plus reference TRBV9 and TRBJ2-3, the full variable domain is DSGVTQTPKHLITATGQRVTLRCSPRSGDLSVYWYQQSLDQGLQFLIQYYNGEERAKGNILERFSAQQFPDLHSELNLSSLELGDSALYFCASSVRSGEGLTDTQYFGPGTRLTVL.

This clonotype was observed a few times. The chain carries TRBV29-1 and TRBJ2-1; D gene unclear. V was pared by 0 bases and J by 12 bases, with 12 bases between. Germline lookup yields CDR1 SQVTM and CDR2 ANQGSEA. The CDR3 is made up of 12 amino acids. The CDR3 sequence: CSVEEGATVQFF. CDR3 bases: TGCAGCGTTGAAGAAGGAGCGACGGTGCAGTTCTTC.

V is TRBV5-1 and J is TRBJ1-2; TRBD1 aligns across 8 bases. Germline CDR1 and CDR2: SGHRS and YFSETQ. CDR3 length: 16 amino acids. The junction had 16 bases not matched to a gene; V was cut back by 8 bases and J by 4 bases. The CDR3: CASGPPRTQGGYGYTF. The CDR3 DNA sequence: TGCGCCAGTGGGCCCCCCAGGACACAGGGGGGCTATGGCTACACCTTC.

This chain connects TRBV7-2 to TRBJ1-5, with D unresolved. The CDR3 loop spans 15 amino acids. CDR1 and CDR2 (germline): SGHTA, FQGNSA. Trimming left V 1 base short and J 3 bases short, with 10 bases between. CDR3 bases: TGTGCCAGCAGCTTAGTGGGAGAAGACAATCAGCCCCAGCATTTT. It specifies CASSLVGEDNQPQHF.

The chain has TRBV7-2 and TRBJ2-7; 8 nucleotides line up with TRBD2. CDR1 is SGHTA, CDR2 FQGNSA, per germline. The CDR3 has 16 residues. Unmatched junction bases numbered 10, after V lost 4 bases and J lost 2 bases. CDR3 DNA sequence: TGTGCCAGCAGCTACCCCAGGGCGGGAGGCGCCTACGAGCAGTACTTC. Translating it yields CASSYPRAGGAYEQYF.

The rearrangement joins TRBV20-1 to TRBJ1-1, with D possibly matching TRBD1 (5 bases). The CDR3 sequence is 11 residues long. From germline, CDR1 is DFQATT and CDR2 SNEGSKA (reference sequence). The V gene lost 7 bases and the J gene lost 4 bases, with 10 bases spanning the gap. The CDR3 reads CSGWGGTEAFF. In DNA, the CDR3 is TGCAGTGGTTGGGGGGGCACTGAAGCTTTCTTT.

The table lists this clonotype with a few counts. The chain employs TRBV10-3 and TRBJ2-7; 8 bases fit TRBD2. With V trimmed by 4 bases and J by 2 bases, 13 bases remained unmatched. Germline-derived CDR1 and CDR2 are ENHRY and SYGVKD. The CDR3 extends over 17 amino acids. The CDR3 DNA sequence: TGTGCCATCAGTGGGTTTATTCGCGGGAGGCTTACCTACGAGCAGTACTTC. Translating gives CAISGFIRGRLTYEQYF.

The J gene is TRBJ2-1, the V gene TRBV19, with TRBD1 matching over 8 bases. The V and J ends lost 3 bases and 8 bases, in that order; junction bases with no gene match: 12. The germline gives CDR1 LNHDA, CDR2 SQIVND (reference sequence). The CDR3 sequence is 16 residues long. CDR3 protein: CASSMMTGAGPHEQFF. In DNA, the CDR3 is TGTGCCAGTAGTATGATGACAGGGGCAGGGCCCCATGAGCAGTTCTTC.

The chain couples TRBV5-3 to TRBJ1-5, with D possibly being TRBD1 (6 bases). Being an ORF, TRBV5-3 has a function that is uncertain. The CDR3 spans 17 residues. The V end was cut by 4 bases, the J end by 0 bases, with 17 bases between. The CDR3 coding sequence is TGTGCCAGAAGCGGACCGATGGACAGAGTTAGCAATCAGCCCCAGCATTTT. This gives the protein CARSGPMDRVSNQPQHF.

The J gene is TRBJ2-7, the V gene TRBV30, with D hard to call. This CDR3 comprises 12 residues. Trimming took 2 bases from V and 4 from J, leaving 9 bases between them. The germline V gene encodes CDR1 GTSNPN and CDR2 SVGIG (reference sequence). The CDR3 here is CAWSRDLYEQYF. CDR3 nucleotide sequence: TGTGCCTGGAGTCGAGACCTATACGAGCAGTACTTC.

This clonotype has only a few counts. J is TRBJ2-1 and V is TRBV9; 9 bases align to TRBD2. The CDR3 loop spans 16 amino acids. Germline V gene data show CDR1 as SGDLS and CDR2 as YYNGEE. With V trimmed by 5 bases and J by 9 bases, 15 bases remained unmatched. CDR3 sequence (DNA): TGTGCCAGCAGTACGACTAGCGGACTACTTAGTGGTGAGCAGTTCTTC. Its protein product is CASSTTSGLLSGEQFF.

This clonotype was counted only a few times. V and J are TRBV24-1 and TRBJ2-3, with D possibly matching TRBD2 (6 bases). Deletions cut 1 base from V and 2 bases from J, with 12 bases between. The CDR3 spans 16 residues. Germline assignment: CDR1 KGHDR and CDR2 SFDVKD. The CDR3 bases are TGTGCCACCAGTGATTTCGGGCGGGATCCCACAGATACGCAGTATTTT. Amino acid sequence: CATSDFGRDPTDTQYF.

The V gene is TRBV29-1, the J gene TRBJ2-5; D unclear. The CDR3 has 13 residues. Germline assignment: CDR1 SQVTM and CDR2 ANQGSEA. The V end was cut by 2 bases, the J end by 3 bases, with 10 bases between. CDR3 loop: CSVERDRKETQYF. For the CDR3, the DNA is TGCAGCGTTGAAAGGGATCGCAAAGAGACCCAGTACTTC.

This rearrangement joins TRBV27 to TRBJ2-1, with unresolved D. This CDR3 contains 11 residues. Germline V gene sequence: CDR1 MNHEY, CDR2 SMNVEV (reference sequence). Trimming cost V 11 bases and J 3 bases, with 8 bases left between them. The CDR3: CASALYNEQFF. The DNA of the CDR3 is TGTGCCTCCGCGCTCTACAATGAGCAGTTCTTC.

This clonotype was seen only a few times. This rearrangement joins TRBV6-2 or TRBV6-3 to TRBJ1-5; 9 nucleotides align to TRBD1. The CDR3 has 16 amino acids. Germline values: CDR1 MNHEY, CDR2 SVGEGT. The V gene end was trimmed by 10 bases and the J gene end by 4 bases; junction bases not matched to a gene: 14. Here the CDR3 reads CAIQDGQGFLNQPQHF. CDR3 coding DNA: TGTGCCATCCAGGATGGACAGGGGTTCTTGAATCAGCCCCAGCATTTT.

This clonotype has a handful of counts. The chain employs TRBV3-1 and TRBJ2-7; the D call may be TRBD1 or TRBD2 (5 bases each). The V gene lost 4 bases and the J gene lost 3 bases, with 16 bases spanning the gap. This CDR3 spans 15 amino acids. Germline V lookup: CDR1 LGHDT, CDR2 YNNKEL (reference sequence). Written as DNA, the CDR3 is TGTGCCAGCAGCCTGGTGGGGGTTGGGGACTACGAGCAGTACTTC. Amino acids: CASSLVGVGDYEQYF.

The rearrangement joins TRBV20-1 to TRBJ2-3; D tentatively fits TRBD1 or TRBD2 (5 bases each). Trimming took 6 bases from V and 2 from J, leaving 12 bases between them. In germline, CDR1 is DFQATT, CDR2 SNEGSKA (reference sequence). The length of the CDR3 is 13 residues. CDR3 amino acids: CSAGTGTTDTQYF. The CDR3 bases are TGCAGTGCGGGGACGGGGACCACAGATACGCAGTATTTT.

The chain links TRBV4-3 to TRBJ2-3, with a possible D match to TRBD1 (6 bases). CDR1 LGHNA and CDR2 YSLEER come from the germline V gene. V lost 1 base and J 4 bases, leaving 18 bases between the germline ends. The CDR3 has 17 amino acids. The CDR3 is CASSQGPPDRGPDTQYF. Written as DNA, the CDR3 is TGCGCCAGCAGCCAAGGCCCCCCGGACAGAGGTCCAGATACGCAGTATTTT.

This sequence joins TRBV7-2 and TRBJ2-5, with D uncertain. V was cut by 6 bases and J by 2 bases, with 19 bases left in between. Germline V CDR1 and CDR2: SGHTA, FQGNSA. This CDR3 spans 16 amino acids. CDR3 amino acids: CASSRFAVGPQETQYF. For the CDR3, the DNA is TGTGCCAGCAGTCGGTTTGCAGTGGGTCCTCAAGAGACCCAGTACTTC.

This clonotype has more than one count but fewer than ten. CDR3 coding DNA: TGTGCCAGCAGCCCGCCGACACAGGGACGGAATGGCTACACCTTC. Amino acids: CASSPPTQGRNGYTF. The rearrangement joins TRBV5-6 to TRBJ1-2, with TRBD1 as a possible D gene (6 bases). This CDR3 contains 15 residues. V was pared by 4 bases and J by 6 bases, with 19 bases between. Germline V gene lookup returns CDR1 SGHDT and CDR2 YYEEEE.

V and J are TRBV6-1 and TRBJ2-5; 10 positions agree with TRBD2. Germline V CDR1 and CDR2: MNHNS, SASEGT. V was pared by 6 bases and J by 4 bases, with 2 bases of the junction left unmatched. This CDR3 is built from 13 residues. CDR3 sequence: CASSPSGRETQYF. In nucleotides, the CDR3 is TGTGCCAGCAGCCCTAGCGGGAGAGAGACCCAGTACTTC.

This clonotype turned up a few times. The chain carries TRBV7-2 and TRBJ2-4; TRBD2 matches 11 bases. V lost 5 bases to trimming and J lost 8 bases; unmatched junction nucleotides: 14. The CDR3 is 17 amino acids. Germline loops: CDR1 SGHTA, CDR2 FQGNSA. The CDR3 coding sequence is TGTGCCAGCAGCCCCTCTACTAGCGGGAGCGGTGGTTACATTCAGTACTTC. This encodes CASSPSTSGSGGYIQYF.

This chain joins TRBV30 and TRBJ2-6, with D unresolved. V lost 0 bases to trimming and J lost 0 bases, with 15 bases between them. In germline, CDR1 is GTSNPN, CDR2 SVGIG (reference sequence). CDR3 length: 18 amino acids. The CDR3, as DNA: TGTGCCTGGAGTGTACTTGGCAGTTTCCCCTCTGGGGCCAACGTCCTGACTTTC. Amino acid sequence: CAWSVLGSFPSGANVLTF.

The CDR3 sequence is CASRSGAGELFF. CDR3 DNA: TGTGCCAGCAGGTCAGGGGCCGGGGAGCTGTTTTTT. The chain joins TRBV12-3 or TRBV12-4 to TRBJ2-2; a weak D match, TRBD1 (6 bases). The ends were cut back, 6 bases at V and 6 bases at J, with 8 bases in the middle. The CDR3 is 12 amino acids.

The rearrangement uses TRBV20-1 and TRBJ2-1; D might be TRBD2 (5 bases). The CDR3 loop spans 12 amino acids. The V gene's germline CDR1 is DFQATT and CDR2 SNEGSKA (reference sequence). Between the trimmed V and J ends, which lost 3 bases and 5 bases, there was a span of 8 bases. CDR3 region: CSARMGDNEQFF. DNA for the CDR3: TGCAGTGCTAGGATGGGAGACAATGAGCAGTTCTTC.

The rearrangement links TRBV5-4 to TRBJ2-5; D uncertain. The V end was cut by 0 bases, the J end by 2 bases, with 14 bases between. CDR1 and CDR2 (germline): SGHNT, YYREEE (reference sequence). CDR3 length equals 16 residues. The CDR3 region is CASSLGGQMLQETQYF. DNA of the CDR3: TGTGCCAGCAGCTTGGGGGGTCAGATGCTACAAGAGACCCAGTACTTC.

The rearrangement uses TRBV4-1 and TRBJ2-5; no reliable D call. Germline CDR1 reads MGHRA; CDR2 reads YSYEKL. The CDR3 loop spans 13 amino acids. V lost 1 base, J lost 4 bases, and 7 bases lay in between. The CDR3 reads CASSQVRGETQYF. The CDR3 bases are TGCGCCAGCAGCCAAGTCAGAGGAGAGACCCAGTACTTC.

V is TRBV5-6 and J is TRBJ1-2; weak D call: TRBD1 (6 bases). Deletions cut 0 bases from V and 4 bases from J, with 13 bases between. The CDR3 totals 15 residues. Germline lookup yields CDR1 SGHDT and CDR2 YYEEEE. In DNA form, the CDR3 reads TGTGCCAGCAGCTTGGATTGGGGGGCAGCCTATGGCTACACCTTC. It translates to CASSLDWGAAYGYTF.